This T cell receptor beta chain was obtained from a study of CD8 T cells in Susac syndrome. Random hexamers were used to reverse transcribe 0.5 to 1 ug of RNA. TCRdb reanalysed the immunoSEQ multiplex PCR reads using MiXCR and keeps one entry per CDR3 protein. The sample carries more than 80,000 distinct CDR3 sequences, roughly 94% recorded once. The germline CDR1 and CDR2 sequences are MGHDK and SYGVNS. V was trimmed by 6 bases and J by 1 base, leaving 6 bases between them. This CDR3 has 12 residues. The chain joins TRBV25-1 to TRBJ1-1; no definite D call. The sequenced sample consisted of CD8+ T cells from PBMCs. This TCR derives from a human donor with Susac syndrome. The CDR3 is CASRDWNTEAFF. The CDR3 DNA reads TGTGCCAGCAGAGACTGGAACACTGAAGCTTTCTTT.